The rows below give T cell receptor beta chains drawn from one sample of a study of OX40 agonist ivuxolimab in advanced cancers. Some clones are missing from TCRdb's copy, which holds only in-frame ones; the method was immunoSEQ multiplex PCR. The repertoire holds fewer than 65,000 clones, almost 90% seen once, with about 7% in the top ten. The input for sequencing was CD4+ or CD8+ T cells sorted from blood, taken in a trial of the OX40 agonist ivuxolimab. These receptors were taken from an adult with an advanced solid tumor such as melanoma, head and neck, liver or kidney cancer. The CDR3 runs from the conserved cysteine through the conserved F or W. Each record gives: V gene, D gene, clone size, J gene, CDR3 protein, CDR3 DNA. The D gene is left open where the match is weak. For some rows the clone size is stated as once, few or many, or as a class when expanded; others skip it.

V: TRBV6-5
D: .
size: .
J: TRBJ1-5
CDR3: CASSPYGANQPQHF
DNA: TGTGCCAGCAGTCCTTACGGGGCTAATCAGCCCCAGCATTTT

V: TRBV5-4
D: .
size: .
J: TRBJ2-3
CDR3: CASSLIQSRTDTQYF
DNA: TGTGCCAGCAGCTTGATTCAGTCTCGCACAGATACGCAGTATTTT

V: TRBV27
D: TRBD1
size: .
J: TRBJ2-7
CDR3: CASRADRVDGEQYF
DNA: TGTGCCAGCAGAGCCGACAGGGTGGATGGGGAGCAGTACTTC

V: TRBV5-6
D: TRBD2
size: .
J: TRBJ2-5
CDR3: CASSLTLTSGETQYF
DNA: TGTGCCAGCAGCTTGACCCTAACTAGCGGGGAGACCCAGTACTTC

V: TRBV11-2
D: .
size: .
J: TRBJ2-7
CDR3: CASISPAYEQYF
DNA: TGTGCCAGCATCTCCCCCGCCTACGAGCAGTACTTC

V: TRBV6-1
D: TRBD1
size: .
J: TRBJ1-3
CDR3: CASSAKPTGVSGNTIYF
DNA: TGTGCCAGCAGTGCTAAGCCAACAGGGGTCTCTGGAAACACCATATATTTT

V: TRBV28
D: TRBD1
size: few
J: TRBJ1-5
CDR3: CASSPPTGGSQPQHF
DNA: TGTGCCAGCAGTCCCCCGACAGGGGGCAGTCAGCCCCAGCATTTT

V: TRBV15
D: .
size: .
J: TRBJ2-7
CDR3: CATSRDLQRLGSEQYF
DNA: TGTGCCACCAGCAGAGATCTGCAAAGACTGGGTTCCGAGCAGTACTTC

V: TRBV6-1
D: TRBD1
size: .
J: TRBJ2-3
CDR3: CASSGGTGYAVSTDTQYF
DNA: TGTGCCAGCAGTGGGGGGACAGGGTACGCAGTGAGCACAGATACGCAGTATTTT

V: TRBV7-2
D: .
size: .
J: TRBJ2-3
CDR3: CASSAGAGSTQYF
DNA: TGTGCCAGCAGCGCGGGGGCAGGGTCGACGCAGTATTTT

V: TRBV6-5
D: .
size: .
J: TRBJ2-5
CDR3: CASRRGRGETQYF
DNA: TGTGCCAGCAGGCGGGGGCGCGGGGAGACCCAGTACTTC

V: TRBV6-6
D: TRBD2
size: .
J: TRBJ2-7
CDR3: CASSKGTSGKSYEQYF
DNA: TGTGCCAGCAGTAAGGGGACTAGCGGGAAATCCTACGAGCAGTACTTC

V: TRBV28
D: TRBD1
size: .
J: TRBJ1-5
CDR3: CASSSSGTGYQPQHF
DNA: TGTGCCAGCAGTTCCTCCGGGACAGGGTATCAGCCCCAGCATTTT

V: TRBV11-2
D: .
size: .
J: TRBJ2-5
CDR3: CASSLEGAGKEETQYF
DNA: TGTGCCAGCAGCTTAGAGGGTGCAGGGAAGGAAGAGACCCAGTACTTC

V: TRBV19
D: .
size: .
J: TRBJ2-4
CDR3: CASSIGDGGIQYF
DNA: TGTGCCAGTAGTATAGGGGATGGAGGCATTCAGTACTTC

V: TRBV14
D: .
size: .
J: TRBJ2-6
CDR3: CASSRAGANVLTF
DNA: TGTGCCAGCAGCCGGGCTGGGGCCAACGTCCTGACTTTC

V: TRBV29-1
D: .
size: .
J: TRBJ1-1
CDR3: CSVEDGNTEAFF
DNA: TGCAGCGTTGAAGATGGGAACACTGAAGCTTTCTTT

V: TRBV18
D: TRBD1
size: .
J: TRBJ1-5
CDR3: CASSLGQGVQPQHF
DNA: TGTGCCAGCTCACTGGGACAGGGGGTTCAGCCCCAGCATTTT

V: TRBV5-1
D: TRBD1
size: .
J: TRBJ2-7
CDR3: CASSLEGTGGYEQYF
DNA: TGCGCCAGCAGCTTGGAGGGGACAGGGGGATACGAGCAGTACTTC

V: TRBV7-3
D: TRBD2
size: .
J: TRBJ2-5
CDR3: CASSLSGRVQETQYF
DNA: TGTGCCAGCAGCTTAAGCGGGAGGGTCCAAGAGACCCAGTACTTC

V: TRBV15
D: .
size: .
J: TRBJ2-7
CDR3: CATSRETLNEQYF
DNA: TGTGCCACCAGCAGAGAGACCCTCAACGAGCAGTACTTC

V: TRBV28
D: .
size: .
J: TRBJ1-2
CDR3: CASKFGVRGYTF
DNA: TGTGCCAGCAAGTTTGGGGTACGTGGCTACACCTTC

V: TRBV7-2
D: .
size: .
J: TRBJ1-2
CDR3: CASSLVAGPGGYTF
DNA: TGTGCCAGCAGCTTAGTTGCGGGGCCTGGTGGCTACACCTTC

V: TRBV28
D: .
size: .
J: TRBJ1-1
CDR3: CASGRGVSTEAFF
DNA: TGTGCCAGCGGCCGGGGGGTCAGCACTGAAGCTTTCTTT

V: TRBV11-3
D: TRBD2
size: .
J: TRBJ2-4
CDR3: CASSPTGGNIQYF
DNA: TGTGCCAGCAGCCCAACGGGGGGGAACATTCAGTACTTC

V: TRBV6-1
D: .
size: .
J: TRBJ1-3
CDR3: CASRRGNTIYF
DNA: TGTGCCAGCAGAAGGGGAAACACCATATATTTT

V: TRBV9
D: TRBD2
size: .
J: TRBJ2-2
CDR3: CASSVSLAGGRGTGELFF
DNA: TGTGCCAGCAGCGTCTCCCTAGCGGGAGGCCGCGGGACCGGGGAGCTGTTTTTT

V: TRBV27
D: TRBD1
size: .
J: TRBJ1-6
CDR3: CASSLLRGQSPLHF
DNA: TGTGCCAGCAGTTTGTTGAGGGGGCAATCACCCCTCCACTTT

V: TRBV2
D: TRBD2
size: .
J: TRBJ2-3
CDR3: CASIPTPSGTSTDTQYF
DNA: TGTGCCAGCATCCCCACCCCTAGCGGGACTAGCACAGATACGCAGTATTTT

V: TRBV4-2
D: .
size: once
J: TRBJ2-3
CDR3: CASSSRAGTPTDTQYF
DNA: TGTGCCAGCAGCTCCCGCGCTGGCACGCCAACAGATACGCAGTATTTT

V: TRBV2
D: TRBD1
size: .
J: TRBJ2-5
CDR3: CASSANRGTEETQYF
DNA: TGTGCCAGCAGCGCCAACAGGGGGACCGAGGAGACCCAGTACTTC

V: TRBV11-3
D: .
size: .
J: TRBJ1-1
CDR3: CASSLEENTEAFF
DNA: TGTGCCAGCAGCTTAGAGGAAAACACTGAAGCTTTCTTT

V: TRBV4-1
D: .
size: .
J: TRBJ1-3
CDR3: CASSQGSGVGNTIYF
DNA: TGCGCCAGCAGCCAAGGGTCAGGGGTTGGAAACACCATATATTTT

V: TRBV6-5
D: .
size: .
J: TRBJ1-2
CDR3: CASSYASGYGYTF
DNA: TGTGCCAGCAGTTACGCCTCGGGCTATGGCTACACCTTC

V: TRBV11-1
D: TRBD1
size: .
J: TRBJ2-7
CDR3: CASSLTGQGAYEQYF
DNA: TGTGCCAGCAGCTTAACGGGACAGGGGGCCTACGAGCAGTACTTC

V: TRBV7-9
D: .
size: .
J: TRBJ2-6
CDR3: CASSFVGRSTGANVLTF
DNA: TGTGCCAGCAGCTTTGTGGGACGCAGTACGGGGGCCAACGTCCTGACTTTC

V: TRBV28
D: TRBD1
size: .
J: TRBJ1-2
CDR3: CASLQGGKYGYTF
DNA: TGTGCCAGCCTGCAGGGGGGAAAATATGGCTACACCTTC

V: TRBV19
D: .
size: .
J: TRBJ1-1
CDR3: CASSTGTHTEAFF
DNA: TGTGCCAGTAGCACCGGGACCCACACTGAAGCTTTCTTT

V: TRBV11-2
D: TRBD2
size: few
J: TRBJ2-4
CDR3: CASSSLLRLAGVNIQYF
DNA: TGTGCCAGCAGCTCCCTTCTCCGGCTAGCGGGAGTAAACATTCAGTACTTC

V: TRBV19
D: .
size: .
J: TRBJ2-6
CDR3: CASRGAGAPGANVLTF
DNA: TGTGCCAGTAGGGGGGCCGGGGCCCCTGGGGCCAACGTCCTGACTTTC

V: TRBV28
D: .
size: .
J: TRBJ1-2
CDR3: CASSPGWYGYTF
DNA: TGTGCCAGCTCACCGGGATGGTATGGCTACACCTTC

V: TRBV2
D: .
size: once
J: TRBJ1-2
CDR3: CASSESGNYGYTF
DNA: TGTGCCAGCAGTGAATCGGGGAACTATGGCTACACCTTC

V: TRBV6-1
D: .
size: .
J: TRBJ2-7
CDR3: CASRTGTASYEQYF
DNA: TGTGCCAGCAGGACTGGGACGGCATCCTACGAGCAGTACTTC

V: TRBV9
D: TRBD2
size: .
J: TRBJ2-1
CDR3: CASSVASGIYNEQFF
DNA: TGTGCCAGCAGCGTTGCTAGCGGGATTTACAATGAGCAGTTCTTC

V: TRBV5-1
D: .
size: few
J: TRBJ2-1
CDR3: CASSLVSESYNEQFF
DNA: TGCGCCAGCAGCTTGGTATCCGAATCCTACAATGAGCAGTTCTTC

V: TRBV11-2
D: TRBD1
size: .
J: TRBJ2-7
CDR3: CASSPVGQIYEQYF
DNA: TGTGCCAGCAGCCCGGTGGGACAGATTTACGAGCAGTACTTC

V: TRBV6-1
D: .
size: once
J: TRBJ2-7
CDR3: CASSEAGWGLGPSEQYF
DNA: TGTGCCAGCAGTGAAGCAGGGTGGGGCCTCGGTCCCTCCGAGCAGTACTTC

V: TRBV21-1
D: .
size: .
J: TRBJ2-1
CDR3: CASSKVPSGYNEQFF
DNA: TGTGCCAGCAGCAAAGTACCTAGCGGCTACAATGAGCAGTTCTTC

V: TRBV11-2
D: TRBD1
size: once
J: TRBJ2-1
CDR3: CASSLAGTGPYNEQFF
DNA: TGTGCCAGCAGCTTAGCCGGGACAGGGCCGTACAATGAGCAGTTCTTC